Presented here are 13 T cell receptor beta chains from one specimen sequenced in a study of technical replicates of blood from a few donors. Libraries were prepared by immunoSEQ multiplex PCR; TCRdb keeps only in-frame clonotypes and omits some of them. The profile shows more than 80,000 clones, 96% of them singletons. The sequencing sample was made of T cells isolated from PBMCs. The receptors originated from a human donor in good health.

This chain connects TRBV4-3 to TRBJ1-5; perhaps TRBD1 as D (6 bases). The CDR3 runs 15 residues. The germline V gene has CDR1 LGHNA and CDR2 YSLEER. The ends were cut back, 1 base at V and 6 bases at J, with 13 bases in the middle. CDR3 bases: TGCGCCAGCAGCCAAGCCTACAGGGTAGCTCAGCCCCAGCATTTT. The encoded protein is CASSQAYRVAQPQHF.

V and J are TRBV4-3 and TRBJ1-1; no reliable D call. Trimming took off 3 bases at V and 4 bases at J, with 9 bases between the two ends. From germline, CDR1 is LGHNA and CDR2 YSLEER. The CDR3 is made up of 13 amino acids. CDR3 sequence reads: CASSQYGGTEAFF. The CDR3 nucleotides are TGCGCCAGCAGCCAGTACGGTGGCACTGAAGCTTTCTTT.

V and J are TRBV10-3 and TRBJ1-1; D ambiguous. Germline CDR1 is ENHRY and CDR2 is SYGVKD. The CDR3 loop spans 13 amino acids. Trimming stripped 2 bases from V and 8 bases from J, with 12 bases between. Written as DNA, the CDR3 is TGTGCCATCAGTGAGCTACCTGGTTCAGAAGCTTTCTTT. Its protein product is CAISELPGSEAFF.

This clone is a singleton in its sample. V usage is TRBV10-3 and J usage is TRBJ2-7; TRBD1 matches 8 bases. J gave up 5 bases and V 6 bases, and 9 bases lay outside the gene matches. The CDR3 is made up of 14 amino acids. CDR1 and CDR2 (germline): ENHRY, SYGVKD. CDR3 region: CAIRADTGGDEQYF. As DNA, the CDR3 is TGTGCCATCAGGGCGGACACAGGGGGAGACGAGCAGTACTTC.

This chain uses TRBV20-1 with TRBJ2-7; maybe TRBD2 (6 bases). Trimming cost V 7 bases and J 7 bases, with 14 bases left between them. The CDR3 loop spans 11 amino acids. Germline V lookup: CDR1 DFQATT, CDR2 SNEGSKA (reference sequence). The CDR3, as DNA: TGCAGTGTCCCAACTGGGAGGGAGCAGTACTTC. This codes for CSVPTGREQYF.

This clone was observed once. The chain joins TRBV23-1 to TRBJ1-5, with D perhaps matching TRBD1 (6 bases). TRBV23-1 has ORF status, its function being uncertain. V lost 4 bases, J lost 0 bases, and 13 bases lay in between. The CDR3 has 16 amino acids. The chain's CDR3 is CASSRRQAYSNQPQHF. CDR3 in DNA: TGCGCCAGCAGTCGTAGACAGGCGTATAGCAATCAGCCCCAGCATTTT.

This chain uses TRBV28 with TRBJ1-1; D possibly corresponds to TRBD1 (5 bases). CDR1 and CDR2 from the germline V gene are MDHEN and SYDVKM. Trimming took off 3 bases at V and 2 bases at J, with 10 bases between the two ends. The CDR3 extends over 14 amino acids. This CDR3 is CASSFLTANTEAFF. The CDR3 DNA is TGTGCCAGCAGTTTCCTGACAGCTAACACTGAAGCTTTCTTT.

This rearrangement joins TRBV19 to TRBJ2-2, with 8 positions matching TRBD2. The CDR3 is 15 amino acids. The germline V gene has CDR1 LNHDA and CDR2 SQIVND (reference sequence). J was trimmed by 1 base and V by 6 bases; bases with no gene match: 4. The CDR3 is CASSASGRNTGELFF. The CDR3 region has the DNA TGTGCCAGTAGCGCCAGCGGGAGGAACACCGGGGAGCTGTTTTTT.

The V call is TRBV18, the J call TRBJ1-1; D is ambiguous. V was clipped by 3 bases and J by 0 bases, with 8 bases between them. Germline-derived CDR1 and CDR2 are KGHSH and LQKENI. The CDR3 length is 14 residues. The CDR3 loop reads CASSPAELNTEAFF. In DNA, the CDR3 is TGTGCCAGCTCACCTGCGGAATTGAACACTGAAGCTTTCTTT.

The CDR3 reads CASSSRTGEAFF. CDR3 DNA: TGTGCCAGTAGTTCAAGGACAGGGGAAGCTTTCTTT. The chain has TRBV19 and TRBJ1-1; the match to TRBD1 covers 8 bases. From germline, CDR1 is LNHDA and CDR2 SQIVND (reference sequence). The CDR3 is made up of 12 amino acids. With 5 bases clipped from V and 8 bases from J, the junction kept 4 bases outside the gene matches.

The chain couples TRBV27 to TRBJ1-2, with D perhaps matching TRBD1 (6 bases). Trimming removed 5 bases at V and 6 bases at J, with 13 bases between. The CDR3 consists of 13 residues. CDR1 and CDR2 from the germline V gene are MNHEY and SMNVEV (reference sequence). CDR3 DNA: TGTGCCAGCAGTCCGCCACACAGGGATGGCTACACCTTC. Its translation: CASSPPHRDGYTF.

V gene TRBV6-6 combines with J gene TRBJ2-5, with D perhaps TRBD2 (5 bases). The germline gives CDR1 MNHNY, CDR2 SVGAGI (reference sequence). The CDR3 covers 14 residues. Trimming shortened V by 5 bases and J by 4 bases, and 14 bases separated the two germline ends. The CDR3 region has the DNA TGTGCCAGCAGTACTAGTATAGGCCCAGAGACCCAGTACTTC. Amino acids: CASSTSIGPETQYF.

The table lists this clone with a count of one. The chain employs TRBV27 and TRBJ1-1; 8 nucleotides align to TRBD1. V was pared by 5 bases and J by 0 bases, with 11 bases of the junction left unmatched. Looked up from germline, CDR1 is MNHEY and CDR2 is SMNVEV (reference sequence). The CDR3 has 17 amino acids. As DNA, the CDR3 is TGTGCCAGCAGTACCCGAGGACAGGGAGGAGTGAACACTGAAGCTTTCTTT. This translates into CASSTRGQGGVNTEAFF.